The clone carrying this T cell receptor beta chain showed up many times. Its antigen is as yet unknown. Repertoires were generated with immunoSEQ multiplex PCR, while TCRdb's copy carries only in-frame clones and drops some. The profile shows around 1,100,000 clones, about 72% of them singletons. This specimen belongs to a study of shared clonotypes between healthy human individuals. Overall study: Researchers assigned three CD4 naive, three CD4 memory, two CD8 naive and one CD8 memory plate to each donor.

Study observations and caveats: Sorted-subset samples were not fully sequenced, rarefaction indicated.

Material: memory CD4+ T cells from PBMCs. Indicated subset: CD45RA-negative fraction. The receptor was derived from a man younger than 35 in good health. Some clones in this sample may be carry-over from other donors' samples.

DNA for the CDR3: TGTGCCAGCAGCGTAGATCAGGAACAAGAGACCCAGTACTTC. This sequence encodes CASSVDQEQETQYF. The chain couples TRBV9 to TRBJ2-5; D is uncertain. With 0 bases removed from V and 2 bases from J, the gap between germline ends came to 8 bases. This CDR3 has 14 residues. CDR1 and CDR2 (germline): SGDLS, YYNGEE.